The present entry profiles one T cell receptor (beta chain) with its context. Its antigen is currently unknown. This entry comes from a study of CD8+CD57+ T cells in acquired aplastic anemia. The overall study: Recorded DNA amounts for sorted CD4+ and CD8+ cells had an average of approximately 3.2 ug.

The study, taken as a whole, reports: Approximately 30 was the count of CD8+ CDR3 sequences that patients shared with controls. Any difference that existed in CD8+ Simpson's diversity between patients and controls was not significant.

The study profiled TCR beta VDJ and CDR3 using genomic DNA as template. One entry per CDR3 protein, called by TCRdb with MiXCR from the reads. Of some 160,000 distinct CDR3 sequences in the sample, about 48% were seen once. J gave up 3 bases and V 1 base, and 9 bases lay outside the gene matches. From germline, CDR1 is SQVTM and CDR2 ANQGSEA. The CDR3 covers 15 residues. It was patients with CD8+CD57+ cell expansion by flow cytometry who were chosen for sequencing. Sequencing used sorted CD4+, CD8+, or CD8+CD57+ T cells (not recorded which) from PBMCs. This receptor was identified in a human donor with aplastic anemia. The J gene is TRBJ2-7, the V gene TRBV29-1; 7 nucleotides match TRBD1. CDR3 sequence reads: CSVEAPTGTLYEQYF. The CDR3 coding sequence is TGCAGCGTTGAAGCGCCGACAGGGACCCTCTACGAGCAGTACTTC.